These 30 T cell receptor beta chains share one sample of origin, sequenced in a study of cytomegalovirus exposure and HLA in healthy donors. The PCR made use of 60 Vbeta and 13 Jbeta primers. The repertoire was sequenced with immunoSEQ multiplex PCR; TCRdb's copy has only in-frame clones and lacks some. The sample comprises 250,000 to 350,000 clones, 86% of which are singletons, and roughly 4% rests with the top ten. Material for sequencing was PBMCs. Source of these receptors: a man aged 40-49 years in good health and CMV-seropositive.

This chain links TRBV9 with TRBJ2-3; 9 nucleotides match TRBD2. The CDR3 sequence is 16 residues long. Unmatched junction bases numbered 6, after V lost 2 bases and J lost 2 bases. The germline V gene has CDR1 SGDLS and CDR2 YYNGEE. CDR3 region: CASSVGLGLATDTQYF. CDR3 bases: TGTGCCAGCAGCGTGGGATTGGGACTAGCCACAGATACGCAGTATTTT.

The rearrangement links TRBV28 to TRBJ1-5, with D perhaps matching TRBD1 (6 bases). This CDR3 contains 18 residues. CDR1 and CDR2 from the germline V gene are MDHEN and SYDVKM. V lost 3 bases, J lost 2 bases, and 20 bases lay in between. The CDR3 DNA reads as TGTGCCAGCAGTTTCCCCCTCCGGGCAGGGGTCCGCAATCAGCCCCAGCATTTT. This sequence encodes CASSFPLRAGVRNQPQHF.

The chain joins TRBV27 to TRBJ2-7, with 13 bases identical to TRBD2. The CDR3 is 14 residues long. Germline values: CDR1 MNHEY, CDR2 SMNVEV (reference sequence). The V and J ends lost 8 bases and 2 bases, in that order; junction bases with no gene match: 3. CDR3 loop: CASGLAGATYEQYF. The CDR3 coding sequence is TGTGCCAGCGGACTAGCGGGGGCCACCTACGAGCAGTACTTC.

This rearrangement joins TRBV27 to TRBJ2-5; 7 nucleotides align to TRBD1. TRBJ2-7 explains the end of the DNA better; the J call may be wrong. Germline assignment: CDR1 MNHEY and CDR2 SMNVEV (reference sequence). This CDR3 region has 14 residues. The CDR3 region has the DNA TGTGCCAGCAGTAGTCCCGGGACAGCCTACGAGCAGTACTTC. Translated, it gives CASSSPGTAYEQYF.

V usage is TRBV6-5 and J usage is TRBJ2-3; TRBD2 is a possible D gene (6 bases). CDR1 and CDR2 (germline): MNHEY, SVGAGI. Trimming pared 2 bases from V and 0 bases from J, leaving 9 bases between. CDR3 length: 15 residues. This CDR3 reads CASSYGGTSTDTQYF. The CDR3 DNA follows: TGTGCCAGCAGTTACGGAGGGACTAGCACAGATACGCAGTATTTT.

This chain connects TRBV25-1 to TRBJ2-1; 11 bases are shared with TRBD2. This CDR3 is built from 17 residues. Per germline, CDR1 MGHDK and CDR2 SYGVNS. V dropped 3 bases and J dropped 5; count of bases not matched to a gene: 9. CDR3 amino acids: CASSDPGLADPNNEQFF. Here the CDR3 DNA reads TGTGCCAGCAGTGACCCGGGACTAGCGGATCCTAACAATGAGCAGTTCTTC.

The chain carries TRBV14 and TRBJ2-3; 7 bases map to TRBD2. V gave up 4 bases and J gave up 0 bases; unmatched junction bases: 7. CDR1 is SGHDN, CDR2 FVKESK, per germline. The CDR3 sequence is 16 residues long. This CDR3 is CASSPLGGSSTDTQYF. CDR3 bases: TGTGCCAGCAGCCCTCTCGGGGGGTCTAGCACAGATACGCAGTATTTT. The full variable domain, completed using reference TRBV14 and TRBJ2-3, is EAGVTQFPSHSVIEKGQTVTLRCDPISGHDNLYWYRRVMGKEIKFLLHFVKESKQDESGMPNNRFLAERTGGTYSTLKVQPAELEDSGVYFCASSPLGGSSTDTQYFGPGTRLTVL.

The CDR3 region is CATRRLTNTEAFF. Here the CDR3 DNA reads TGTGCCACCAGGAGACTTACGAACACTGAAGCTTTCTTT. The chain employs TRBV6-5 and TRBJ1-1; D gene unclear. Germline V gives CDR1 MNHEY, CDR2 SVGAGI. This CDR3 is built from 13 residues. Trimming stripped 10 bases from V and 1 base from J, with 13 bases between.

The J gene is TRBJ1-1, the V gene TRBV7-9, with D possibly TRBD1 on 5 matching bases. The germline gives CDR1 SEHNR, CDR2 FQNEAQ (reference sequence). V shed 2 bases and J shed 3 bases, with 13 bases lying between them. This CDR3 is built from 15 residues. CDR3 region: CASSLWRGLDTEAFF. The CDR3 DNA follows: TGTGCCAGCAGCTTATGGCGGGGGTTGGACACTGAAGCTTTCTTT.

This chain joins TRBV4-2 and TRBJ1-3; D perhaps matches TRBD1 (6 bases). Trimming cost V 3 bases and J 9 bases, with 24 bases left between them. The germline V gene has CDR1 LGHNA and CDR2 YNFKEQ. The CDR3 runs to 17 residues. The CDR3 sequence is CASSQEGTGTTASTIYF. CDR3 coding DNA: TGTGCCAGCAGCCAGGAAGGAACCGGGACAACCGCCTCCACCATATATTTT.

On this clone itself: The junction differs from germline at one of its ends, possibly a read error. The J gene is TRBJ1-1, the V gene TRBV7-9; 7 bases fit TRBD1. This CDR3 has 15 residues. From germline, CDR1 is SEHNR and CDR2 FQNEAQ (reference sequence). The DNA for the CDR3 is TGTTCCAGCAGCTTCATACAGGGGCCCAACACTGAAGCTTTCTTT. Translation: CSSSFIQGPNTEAFF.

The CDR3 DNA is TGTGCCAGCAGCTTGGGGACAGTCACGCAGTATTTT. Protein sequence: CASSLGTVTQYF. The V call is TRBV5-6, the J call TRBJ2-3, with a possible D match to TRBD1 (6 bases). V shed 0 bases and J shed 9 bases, with 8 bases lying between them. Looked up from germline, CDR1 is SGHDT and CDR2 is YYEEEE. This CDR3 contains 12 residues.

The J gene is TRBJ2-3, the V gene TRBV7-9; TRBD2 might be the D (6 bases). Trimming pared 4 bases from V and 0 bases from J, leaving 11 bases between. CDR1 and CDR2 from the germline V gene are SEHNR and FQNEAQ (reference sequence). The CDR3 loop spans 15 amino acids. For the CDR3, the DNA is TGTGCCAGCAGCTGGAGGGCAGGGAGCACAGATACGCAGTATTTT. As protein: CASSWRAGSTDTQYF.

Here the CDR3 DNA reads TGTGCCAGCAGTGCTCCGGGACTGGGCTACGAGCAGTACTTC. Translation gives CASSAPGLGYEQYF. This chain connects TRBV28 to TRBJ2-7, with D possibly being TRBD2 (6 bases). Germline CDR1 is MDHEN and CDR2 is SYDVKM. This CDR3 is built from 14 residues. The V end was cut by 5 bases, the J end by 3 bases, with 14 bases between.

The chain combines TRBV5-6 with TRBJ2-7; the D gene is possibly TRBD2 (7 bases). Germline loops: CDR1 SGHDT, CDR2 YYEEEE. The CDR3 is 15 residues long. Deletions cut 0 bases from V and 1 base from J, with 11 bases between. In DNA, the CDR3 is TGTGCCAGCAGCTTGGGGCGGGGGCAGTCCTACGAGCAGTACTTC. As protein: CASSLGRGQSYEQYF.

The DNA for the CDR3 is TGTGCCAGCAGTGGGTCCCAGGGACTGGGAGGTTCACCCCTCCACTTT. It codes for CASSGSQGLGGSPLHF. The J gene is TRBJ1-6, the V gene TRBV25-1, with D tentatively TRBD1 (5 bases). The CDR3 contains 16 residues. In germline, CDR1 is MGHDK, CDR2 SYGVNS. V lost 4 bases to trimming and J lost 9 bases, with 19 bases between them.

With regard to this clone: This CDR3 is also generated by other DNA sequences in the sample. The chain combines TRBV19 with TRBJ2-7; D might be TRBD1 (6 bases). Trimming cost V 1 base and J 1 base, with 8 bases left between them. The germline V gene has CDR1 LNHDA and CDR2 SQIVND (reference sequence). The CDR3 consists of 14 residues. The CDR3 nucleotides are TGTGCCAGTAGTATAGGAGGGGGATCCTACGAGCAGTACTTC. As protein: CASSIGGGSYEQYF.

The chain uses TRBV11-2 and TRBJ2-7, with 7 nucleotides matching TRBD1. Losses at the gene ends were 4 bases for V and 2 bases for J; bases not matched to a gene: 11. The CDR3 is made up of 16 amino acids. Germline loops: CDR1 SGHAT, CDR2 FQNNGV. CDR3 sequence reads: CASSSHRGNLPYEQYF. The DNA for the CDR3 is TGTGCCAGCAGCTCCCACAGGGGTAATCTACCCTACGAGCAGTACTTC. The variable domain in full, with the rest retrieved from reference TRBV11-2 and TRBJ2-7, is EAGVAQSPRYKIIEKRQSVAFWCNPISGHATLYWYQQILGQGPKLLIQFQNNGVVDDSQLPKDRFSAERLKGVDSTLKIQPAKLEDSAVYLCASSSHRGNLPYEQYFGPGTRLTVT.

V gene TRBV10-1 combines with J gene TRBJ1-4; TRBD1 agrees at 8 bases. Trimming at V came to 4 bases and at J to 8 bases, leaving 12 bases not matched to a gene. The germline V gene has CDR1 WNHNN and CDR2 SYGVQD (reference sequence). This CDR3 has 16 amino acids. CDR3 nucleotide sequence: TGCGCCAGCAGTGTTCCCCTGACAGGGGAGGGAGAAAAACTGTTTTTT. Amino acids: CASSVPLTGEGEKLFF.

The CDR3 here is CASRPPWAGSTDTQYF. CDR3 nucleotides: TGCGCCAGCAGACCCCCCTGGGCGGGGTCCACAGATACGCAGTATTTT. The chain joins TRBV5-1 to TRBJ2-3; TRBD2 might be the D (6 bases). CDR1 and CDR2 (germline): SGHRS, YFSETQ. CDR3 length equals 16 residues. V was pared by 5 bases and J by 2 bases, with 18 bases between.

The V call is TRBV29-1, the J call TRBJ1-2, with a tentative D call TRBD1 (5 bases). This CDR3 is built from 14 residues. Trimming took off 6 bases at V and 4 bases at J, with 18 bases between the two ends. Germline V lookup: CDR1 SQVTM, CDR2 ANQGSEA. The CDR3 protein is CSVEDIWRGYGYTF. DNA for the CDR3: TGCAGCGTCGAGGACATCTGGCGGGGCTATGGCTACACCTTC.

Comments on this clone: Its ends do not fully match the called genes, so a read error is possible. Distinct nucleotide sequences in the sample also encode this CDR3. The chain is built from TRBV2 and TRBJ1-2; D possibly corresponds to TRBD1 (5 bases). Germline V lookup: CDR1 SNHLY, CDR2 FYNNEI. The CDR3 has 13 amino acids. CDR3 nucleotide sequence: TGTGCCAGCAGTGTTGACAGTAACTACGGCTACACCTTC. Protein sequence: CASSVDSNYGYTF.

The chain recombines TRBV27 with TRBJ2-7; 9 nucleotides agree with TRBD1. Germline loops: CDR1 MNHEY, CDR2 SMNVEV (reference sequence). There are 15 residues in the CDR3. V lost 0 bases and J lost 3; bases outside the gene matches: 3. The CDR3 bases are TGTGCCAGCAGTTTATCGGGACAGGGTGTCTACGAGCAGTACTTC. Translating gives CASSLSGQGVYEQYF.

The rearrangement links TRBV7-3 to TRBJ2-1, with 10 bases fitting TRBD2. The J segment lost 3 bases and the V segment lost 1 base, leaving 6 bases of the junction unmatched. The CDR3 extends over 17 amino acids. Germline V lookup: CDR1 SGHTA, CDR2 FQGTGA. The CDR3 DNA reads as TGTGCCAGCAGCTTAATGGCTAGCGGGGGAATCTACAATGAGCAGTTCTTC. Protein sequence: CASSLMASGGIYNEQFF.

This clone has only a few counts. The CDR3, as DNA: TGTGCCAGCAGCTTGTCGGGGACAGGGACGTATTTTGGGCCCCAGCATTTT. Translated: CASSLSGTGTYFGPQHF. This chain links TRBV5-6 with TRBJ1-5, with TRBD1 matching 9 bases. Trimming removed 1 base from V and 9 bases from J; junction bases left unmatched: 14. This CDR3 contains 17 residues. Germline values: CDR1 SGHDT, CDR2 YYEEEE. Based on the CDR3 plus reference TRBV5-6 and TRBJ1-5, the full variable domain is DAGVTQSPTHLIKTRGQQVTLRCSPKSGHDTVSWYQQALGQGPQFIFQYYEEEERQRGNFPDRFSGHQFPNYSSELNVNALLLGDSALYLCASSLSGTGTYFGPQHFGDGTRLSIL.

This clone was detected a few times. This rearrangement joins TRBV7-3 to TRBJ1-2; TRBD1 might be the D (5 bases). Per the germline V gene, CDR1 is SGHTA and CDR2 is FQGTGA. This CDR3 contains 13 residues. Trimming left V 2 bases short and J 4 bases short, with 8 bases between. The CDR3 reads CASSLLGAYGYTF. The CDR3 DNA reads as TGTGCCAGCAGCTTATTAGGGGCCTATGGCTACACCTTC.

The chain is built from TRBV9 and TRBJ2-4; D not certain. The CDR3 has 16 amino acids. The germline V gene encodes CDR1 SGDLS and CDR2 YYNGEE. V was pared by 3 bases and J by 9 bases, with 22 bases between. As DNA, the CDR3 is TGTGCCAGCAGCGGGGCCCCCGATCAGCCTCTGAGCATTCAGTACTTC. Translated: CASSGAPDQPLSIQYF.

V usage is TRBV6-1 and J usage is TRBJ2-1; D is unresolved. This CDR3 comprises 15 residues. V was cut by 4 bases and J by 4 bases, with 14 bases left in between. The germline gives CDR1 MNHNS, CDR2 SASEGT. The CDR3 reads CASSVEELSYNEQFF. In nucleotides, the CDR3 is TGTGCCAGCAGTGTAGAGGAGTTATCATACAATGAGCAGTTCTTC.

This rearrangement joins TRBV7-8 to TRBJ2-4; TRBD1 matches at 8 bases. Trimming took 0 bases from V and 3 from J; bases not matched to a gene: 10. The germline V gene encodes CDR1 SGHVS and CDR2 FQNEAQ. The CDR3 consists of 18 residues. CDR3 DNA: TGTGCCAGCAGCTTAGCCCTAGGACAGGGTAGAGTCAAAAACATTCAGTACTTC. It codes for CASSLALGQGRVKNIQYF. The full variable domain, rest sourced from reference TRBV7-8 and TRBJ2-4, is GAGVSQSPRYKVAKRGQDVALRCDPISGHVSLFWYQQALGQGPEFLTYFQNEAQLDKSGLPSDRFFAERPEGSVSTLKIQRTQQEDSAVYLCASSLALGQGRVKNIQYFGAGTRLSVL.

V and J are TRBV18 and TRBJ2-1, with 13 bases aligning to TRBD2. CDR3 length: 16 residues. Germline assignment: CDR1 KGHSH and CDR2 LQKENI. V shed 3 bases and J 6 bases; nucleotides not matched to a gene: 5. As DNA, the CDR3 is TGTGCCAGCTCACCCCCCGGGACTAGCGGGACCAATGAGCAGTTCTTC. This sequence encodes CASSPPGTSGTNEQFF.